The T cell receptor (beta chain) described here comes from a study of early stage breast cancer tumors. Regarding the study as a whole: Blood repertoires resembled normal breast more than tumor.

The data were produced by immunoSEQ multiplex PCR, yet TCRdb's version contains in-frame clones alone and is incomplete. The data contain tens of thousands of clones, roughly 78% of them singletons. As regards this clone: Antigen specificity is unknown.

The TCR originated in a person in their forties with breast cancer. The sequencing sample was made of blood.

The CDR3: CASSFSGAGLAGNTIYF. CDR3 DNA sequence: TGCGCCAGCAGCTTTTCGGGAGCAGGGCTCGCTGGAAACACCATATATTTT. The rearrangement uses TRBV5-1 and TRBJ1-3, with a possible D match to TRBD1 (5 bases). Germline V CDR1 and CDR2: SGHRS, YFSETQ. The CDR3 has 17 amino acids. Trimming stripped 2 bases from V and 2 bases from J, with 17 bases between. Using reference TRBV5-1 and TRBJ1-3 for the parts outside the CDR3, the full variable domain is KAGVTQTPRYLIKTRGQQVTLSCSPISGHRSVSWYQQTPGQGLQFLFEYFSETQRNKGNFPGRFSGRQFSNSRSEMNVSTLELGDSALYLCASSFSGAGLAGNTIYFGEGSWLTVV.